The 18 T cell receptor beta chains given below trace back to one sample, sequenced in a study of T-cell reconstitution after alpha-beta-depleted transplantation in children. It was with unique molecular identifiers that the TCRbeta library was prepared. One entry per CDR3 protein results from TCRdb running MiXCR on the PCR reads. The sample includes hundreds of thousands of distinct CDR3 sequences, roughly 15% of them seen just once. The material was PBMCs, mostly from graft donor cells, obtained 360 days after TCRalphabeta/CD19-depleted stem cell transplant. The receptor set was obtained from a male patient aged 2 to 10 who had a stem cell transplant for acute lymphoblastic leukemia, so the T cells may come from the graft donor.

This clonotype was seen only a few times. The chain uses TRBV29-1 and TRBJ2-5, with TRBD2 matching over 8 bases. The CDR3 is 13 amino acids. V gave up 5 bases and J gave up 7 bases; unmatched junction bases: 9. CDR1 is SQVTM, CDR2 ANQGSEA, per germline. CDR3 loop: CSVTSGSWGTQYF. In DNA, the CDR3 is TGCAGCGTTACCAGCGGGAGCTGGGGGACCCAGTACTTC.

The chain uses TRBV5-1 and TRBJ2-3, with D hard to call. CDR1 SGHRS and CDR2 YFSETQ come from the germline V gene. Trimming took off 2 bases at V and 1 base at J, with 11 bases between the two ends. The CDR3 extends over 15 amino acids. CDR3 sequence: CASSFGNPGTDTQYF. The CDR3 coding sequence is TGCGCCAGCAGCTTCGGTAACCCGGGCACAGATACGCAGTATTTT.

This clonotype was recorded a few times. The chain is built from TRBV28 and TRBJ1-4; D gene unclear. This CDR3 region has 11 residues. The V end was cut by 2 bases, the J end by 7 bases, with 2 bases between. Germline loops: CDR1 MDHEN, CDR2 SYDVKM. In DNA form, the CDR3 reads TGTGCCAGCAGTTTAATTGAAAAACTGTTTTTT. It encodes CASSLIEKLFF.

The chain uses TRBV9 and TRBJ2-3; the D call may be TRBD1 or TRBD2 (5 bases each). Per germline, CDR1 SGDLS and CDR2 YYNGEE. Trimming pared 0 bases from V and 6 bases from J, leaving 14 bases between. CDR3 length: 15 amino acids. The CDR3 loop reads CASSVVGDGVDTQYF. The CDR3 nucleotides are TGTGCCAGCAGCGTAGTCGGGGACGGGGTCGATACGCAGTATTTT. Drawing the rest from reference TRBV9 and TRBJ2-3, the complete variable domain is DSGVTQTPKHLITATGQRVTLRCSPRSGDLSVYWYQQSLDQGLQFLIQYYNGEERAKGNILERFSAQQFPDLHSELNLSSLELGDSALYFCASSVVGDGVDTQYFGPGTRLTVL.

This clonotype has more than one count but fewer than ten. The V gene is TRBV7-2, the J gene TRBJ2-7; D unclear. The germline gives CDR1 SGHTA, CDR2 FQGNSA. Trimming stripped 4 bases from V and 1 base from J, with 8 bases between. CDR3 length: 13 amino acids. The CDR3 sequence is CASSSSYSYEQYF. In DNA, the CDR3 is TGTGCCAGCAGCTCGTCGTATTCCTACGAGCAGTACTTC.

Comment on this clonotype: A much larger clone differs by one base, so this may be a read error. The chain uses TRBV29-1 and TRBJ2-5, with 7 bases that match TRBD2. The CDR3 covers 13 residues. Trimming cost V 4 bases and J 0 bases; bases outside gene matches: 2. Germline V gives CDR1 SQVTM, CDR2 ANQGSEA. The CDR3 DNA is TGCAGCGTTGTGGGAGGGTACCAAGAGACCCAGTACTTC. Its translation is CSVVGGYQETQYF.

This clonotype was found many times. The J gene is TRBJ1-1, the V gene TRBV18; TRBD1 agrees at 8 bases. V trimming: 2 bases; J trimming: 0 bases; junction bases outside the gene matches: 8. This CDR3 is built from 17 residues. Germline assignment: CDR1 KGHSH and CDR2 LQKENI. In nucleotides, the CDR3 is TGTGCCAGCTCACCAAAGCAGGGGGCCGCGATGAACACTGAAGCTTTCTTT. This sequence encodes CASSPKQGAAMNTEAFF.

The chain links TRBV18 to TRBJ2-7; D is possibly TRBD1 (6 bases). The CDR3 runs to 15 residues. The germline V gene encodes CDR1 KGHSH and CDR2 LQKENI. The V end lost 3 bases, the J end lost 4 bases, and 16 bases lay between the germline ends. CDR3 residues: CASSPYNRVSYEQYF. The CDR3 DNA reads TGTGCCAGCTCACCCTATAACAGGGTCTCGTACGAGCAGTACTTC.

This clonotype was counted only a few times. This chain connects TRBV21-1 to TRBJ2-7; TRBD1 is the table's D call, not checked against the DNA. TRBV21-1 is a pseudogene segment. The CDR3 spans 19 residues. Here the CDR3 DNA reads TGTGCCAGCAGCAGACTTGGGGACACCCCGCAGCATTCCTCCTACGAGCAGTACTTC. This translates into CASSRLGDTPQHSSYEQYF.

This clonotype was picked up a small number of times. The chain is built from TRBV4-2 and TRBJ2-2; 11 nucleotides line up with TRBD2. The CDR3 covers 18 residues. Trimming removed 4 bases from V and 0 bases from J; junction bases left unmatched: 7. Germline values: CDR1 LGHNA, CDR2 YNFKEQ. The CDR3 reads CASSPGTSGTSNTGELFF. CDR3 bases: TGTGCCAGCAGCCCCGGGACTAGCGGAACCTCGAACACCGGGGAGCTGTTTTTT.

The chain joins TRBV30 to TRBJ2-2; no clear D. The CDR3 spans 15 residues. Trimming pared 2 bases from V and 0 bases from J, leaving 10 bases between. The germline CDR1 and CDR2 sequences are GTSNPN and SVGIG (reference sequence). The CDR3 is CAWSPWTTNTGELFF. In DNA, the CDR3 is TGTGCCTGGAGTCCCTGGACCACGAACACCGGGGAGCTGTTTTTT.

This clonotype was picked up a small number of times. The rearrangement joins TRBV6-5 to TRBJ2-7; D may correspond to TRBD1 or TRBD2 (6 bases each). Germline V lookup: CDR1 MNHEY, CDR2 SVGAGI. The CDR3 is made up of 15 amino acids. V lost 0 bases to trimming and J lost 4 bases, with 13 bases between them. Here the CDR3 reads CASSYSSGGNYEQYF. For the CDR3, the DNA is TGTGCCAGCAGTTACTCGTCCGGGGGCAATTACGAGCAGTACTTC.

This clonotype was seen more than once but under ten times. V is TRBV6-1 and J is TRBJ1-5; 7 positions agree with TRBD1. V gave up 6 bases and J gave up 5 bases; unmatched junction bases: 4. CDR3 length: 13 residues. Germline V CDR1 and CDR2: MNHNS, SASEGT. CDR3 nucleotides: TGTGCCAGCAGCCGACAGGGCCATCAGCCCCAGCATTTT. This gives the protein CASSRQGHQPQHF.

The rearrangement links TRBV6-2 or TRBV6-3 to TRBJ2-3, with 8 bases lining up with TRBD1. Trimming removed 5 bases from V and 4 bases from J; junction bases left unmatched: 14. Germline lookup yields CDR1 MNHEY and CDR2 SVGEGT. The CDR3 is 17 amino acids. The CDR3 loop is CASSRDRWPVMADTQYF. CDR3 sequence (DNA): TGTGCCAGCAGTAGGGACAGGTGGCCCGTTATGGCAGATACGCAGTATTTT.

The chain is built from TRBV9 and TRBJ2-3; possible D gene TRBD2, 5 bases. Trimming stripped 0 bases from V and 0 bases from J, with 11 bases between. The germline CDR1 and CDR2 sequences are SGDLS and YYNGEE. The CDR3 has 16 amino acids. The CDR3 region has the DNA TGTGCCAGCAGCGTAGTAGGGAGCGGAAGCACAGATACGCAGTATTTT. It codes for CASSVVGSGSTDTQYF.

The chain joins TRBV14 to TRBJ1-6, with unresolved D. Trimming pared 0 bases from V and 14 bases from J, leaving 17 bases between. From germline, CDR1 is SGHDN and CDR2 FVKESK. CDR3 size: 15 residues. The CDR3 nucleotides are TGTGCCAGCAGCCAAGATGGCCACCGGGTCGGGTCCCTCCACTTT. Amino acid sequence: CASSQDGHRVGSLHF.

The chain carries TRBV12-3 or TRBV12-4 and TRBJ2-1; D is unresolved. Trimming removed 8 bases from V and 9 bases from J, with 11 bases in between. The CDR3 has 11 residues. The CDR3 DNA sequence: TGTGCCAGCGGTATAGTGGTTGAGCAGTTCTTC. This translates into CASGIVVEQFF.

The sample holds a few counts of this clonotype. The chain links TRBV7-9 to TRBJ1-2; TRBD1 agrees at 7 bases. Germline assignment: CDR1 SEHNR and CDR2 FQNEAQ (reference sequence). V was pared by 3 bases and J by 4 bases, with 5 bases of the junction left unmatched. The CDR3 length is 14 residues. For the CDR3, the DNA is TGTGCCAGCAGCTTTGGGACAGATCGCTATGGCTACACCTTC. This codes for CASSFGTDRYGYTF.